This T cell receptor (beta chain) was recovered during a study of blood T cell repertoires in COVID-19. In the 2 weeks before study entry, exposed participants met a COVID-19 case, which was PCR-confirmed or clinician-diagnosed. The J segment lost 5 bases and the V segment lost 3 bases, leaving 5 bases of the junction unmatched. The CDR3 loop spans 16 amino acids. Germline V gene lookup returns CDR1 KGHSH and CDR2 LQKENI. Per the original methods: Cell counts per sample came from amplifying reference gene primers. Sequenced by immunoSEQ multiplex PCR; TCRdb stores in-frame clones only, minus some. V and J calls and clone size are those listed in that table; D and trimming were worked out from the DNA. The sample lists 220,000 or so clones, around 90% occurring once. The table lists this clone with a count of one.

The source of this sequence is a man aged 30 to 39 who had been exposed to COVID-19. Sequenced input: PBMCs or T cells enriched from blood (not recorded which). V is TRBV18 and J is TRBJ1-3, with TRBD1 matching over 12 bases. The CDR3 region has the DNA TGTGCCAGCTCACCCTACCGGGACAGGGGGCGAAACACCATATATTTT. Translated: CASSPYRDRGRNTIYF.